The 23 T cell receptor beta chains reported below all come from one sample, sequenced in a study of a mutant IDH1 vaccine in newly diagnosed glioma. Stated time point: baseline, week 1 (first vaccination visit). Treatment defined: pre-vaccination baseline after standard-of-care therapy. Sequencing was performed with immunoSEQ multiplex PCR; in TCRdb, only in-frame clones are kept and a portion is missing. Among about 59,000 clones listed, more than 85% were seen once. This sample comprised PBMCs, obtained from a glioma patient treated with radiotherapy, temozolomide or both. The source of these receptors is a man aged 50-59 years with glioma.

CDR3 DNA: TGTGCCTGGAGTCAGGGACTCGCCCTTGGAAACACCATATATTTT. Amino acid sequence: CAWSQGLALGNTIYF. The chain has TRBV30 and TRBJ1-3, with D possibly being TRBD1 (5 bases). In germline, CDR1 is GTSNPN, CDR2 SVGIG (reference sequence). The CDR3 has 15 amino acids. The V gene lost 2 bases and the J gene lost 3 bases, with 14 bases spanning the gap.

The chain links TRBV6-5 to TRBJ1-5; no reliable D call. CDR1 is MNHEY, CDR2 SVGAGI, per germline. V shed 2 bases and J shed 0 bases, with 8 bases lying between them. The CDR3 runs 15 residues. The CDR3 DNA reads TGTGCCAGCAGTTACAAGGCGGGTAGCAATCAGCCCCAGCATTTT. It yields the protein CASSYKAGSNQPQHF.

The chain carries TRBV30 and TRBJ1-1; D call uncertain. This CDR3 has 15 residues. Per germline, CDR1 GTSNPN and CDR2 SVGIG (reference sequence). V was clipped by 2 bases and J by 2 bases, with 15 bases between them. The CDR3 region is CAWSTPASGNTEAFF. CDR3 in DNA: TGTGCCTGGAGTACGCCGGCCTCGGGCAACACTGAAGCTTTCTTT.

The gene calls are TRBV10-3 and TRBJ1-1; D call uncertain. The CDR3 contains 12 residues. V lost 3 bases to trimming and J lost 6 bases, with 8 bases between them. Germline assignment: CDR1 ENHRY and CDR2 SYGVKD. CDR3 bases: TGTGCCATCAGTGAAGGTCTTTCTGAAGCTTTCTTT. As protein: CAISEGLSEAFF.

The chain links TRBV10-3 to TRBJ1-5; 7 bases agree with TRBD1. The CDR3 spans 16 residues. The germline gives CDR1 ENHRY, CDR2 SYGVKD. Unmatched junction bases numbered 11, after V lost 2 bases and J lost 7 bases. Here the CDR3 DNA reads TGTGCCATCAGTGAGCCGGAGCCCCGACAGGGCCAGCCCCAGCATTTT. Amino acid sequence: CAISEPEPRQGQPQHF.

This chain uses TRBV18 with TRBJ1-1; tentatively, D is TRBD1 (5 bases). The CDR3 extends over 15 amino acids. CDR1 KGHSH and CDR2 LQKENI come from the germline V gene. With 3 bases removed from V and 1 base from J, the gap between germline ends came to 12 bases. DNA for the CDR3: TGTGCCAGCTCACCGCGAGGGACCCAGAACACTGAAGCTTTCTTT. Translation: CASSPRGTQNTEAFF.

The chain's CDR3 is CASSYHSESNQPQHF. CDR3 in DNA: TGTGCCAGTAGTTATCACAGCGAATCCAATCAGCCCCAGCATTTT. V usage is TRBV19 and J usage is TRBJ1-5; D call uncertain. The V and J ends lost 5 bases and 3 bases respectively, with 14 bases between them. This CDR3 has 15 amino acids. CDR1 and CDR2 from the germline V gene are LNHDA and SQIVND (reference sequence).

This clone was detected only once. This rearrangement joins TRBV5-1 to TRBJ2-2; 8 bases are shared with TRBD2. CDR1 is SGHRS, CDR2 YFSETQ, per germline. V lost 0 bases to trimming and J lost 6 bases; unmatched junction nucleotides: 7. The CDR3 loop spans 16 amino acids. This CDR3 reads CASSLVAGGGPGELFF. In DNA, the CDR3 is TGCGCCAGCAGCTTGGTGGCGGGGGGCGGCCCCGGGGAGCTGTTTTTT.

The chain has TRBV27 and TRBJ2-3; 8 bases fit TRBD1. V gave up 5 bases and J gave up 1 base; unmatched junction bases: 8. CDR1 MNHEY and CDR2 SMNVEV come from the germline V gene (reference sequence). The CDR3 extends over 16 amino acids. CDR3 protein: CASSLSGGVRTDTQYF. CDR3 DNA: TGTGCCAGCAGTCTTTCAGGGGGCGTTCGCACAGATACGCAGTATTTT.

The CDR3 DNA follows: TGTGCCAGCAGCCCCGCCCGGGGTCCCGGAACAGATACGCAGTATTTT. Protein sequence: CASSPARGPGTDTQYF. The V call is TRBV7-9, the J call TRBJ2-3, with D perhaps matching TRBD2 (5 bases). Trimming removed 5 bases from V and 3 bases from J, with 18 bases in between. The CDR3 spans 16 residues. In germline, CDR1 is SEHNR, CDR2 FQNEAQ (reference sequence).

CDR3: CASSLIGSPNTEAFF. The CDR3 DNA follows: TGTGCCAGCAGCTTAATTGGTAGCCCGAACACTGAAGCTTTCTTT. V gene TRBV7-8 combines with J gene TRBJ1-1; the D is unclear. V lost 2 bases, J lost 1 base, and 11 bases lay in between. The CDR3 is made up of 15 amino acids. Germline V gene lookup returns CDR1 SGHVS and CDR2 FQNEAQ.

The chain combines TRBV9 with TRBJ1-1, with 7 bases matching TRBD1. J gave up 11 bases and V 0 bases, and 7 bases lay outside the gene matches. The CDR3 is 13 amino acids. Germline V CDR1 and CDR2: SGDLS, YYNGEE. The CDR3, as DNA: TGTGCCAGCAGCGTAGCTCGAGGGGGCGTGGCTTTCTTT. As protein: CASSVARGGVAFF.

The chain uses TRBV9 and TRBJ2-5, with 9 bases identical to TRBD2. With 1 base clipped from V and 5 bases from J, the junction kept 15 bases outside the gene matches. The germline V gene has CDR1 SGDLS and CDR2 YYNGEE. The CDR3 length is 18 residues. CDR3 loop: CASSVRKRGAPKGETQYF. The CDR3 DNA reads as TGTGCCAGCAGCGTACGGAAGCGGGGGGCACCTAAGGGGGAGACCCAGTACTTC.

The CDR3 reads CASSPWREGNEQYF. The DNA for the CDR3 is TGTGCCAGCAGTCCCTGGCGGGAGGGGAACGAGCAGTACTTC. The chain recombines TRBV25-1 with TRBJ2-7; 9 positions agree with TRBD2. The CDR3 contains 14 residues. Germline CDR1 is MGHDK and CDR2 is SYGVNS. The V segment lost 5 bases and the J segment 5 bases; nucleotides outside the gene matches: 7.

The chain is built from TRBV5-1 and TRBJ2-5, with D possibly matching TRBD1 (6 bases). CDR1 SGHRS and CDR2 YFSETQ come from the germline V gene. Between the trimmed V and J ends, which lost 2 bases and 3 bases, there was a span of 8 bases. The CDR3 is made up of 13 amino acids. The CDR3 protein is CASSFSGEETQYF. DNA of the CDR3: TGCGCCAGCAGCTTTTCAGGGGAAGAGACCCAGTACTTC.

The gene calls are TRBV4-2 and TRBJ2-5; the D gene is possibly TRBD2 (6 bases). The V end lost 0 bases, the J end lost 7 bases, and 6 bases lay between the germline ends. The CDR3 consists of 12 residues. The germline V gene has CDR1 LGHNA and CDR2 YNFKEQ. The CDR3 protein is CASSQEGGTQYF. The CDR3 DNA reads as TGTGCCAGCAGCCAAGAGGGAGGGACCCAGTACTTC.

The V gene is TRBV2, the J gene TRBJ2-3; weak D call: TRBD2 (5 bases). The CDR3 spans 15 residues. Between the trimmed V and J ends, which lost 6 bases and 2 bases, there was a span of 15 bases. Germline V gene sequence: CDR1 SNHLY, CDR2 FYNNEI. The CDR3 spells CASRRVATFTDTQYF. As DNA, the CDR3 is TGTGCCAGCAGGAGGGTGGCTACCTTCACAGATACGCAGTATTTT.

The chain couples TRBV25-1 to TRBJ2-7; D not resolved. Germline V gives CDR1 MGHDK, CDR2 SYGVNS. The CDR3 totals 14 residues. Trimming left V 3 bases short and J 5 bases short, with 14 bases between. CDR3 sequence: CASSDPGKIHEQYF. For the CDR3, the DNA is TGTGCCAGCAGTGACCCCGGTAAGATCCACGAGCAGTACTTC.

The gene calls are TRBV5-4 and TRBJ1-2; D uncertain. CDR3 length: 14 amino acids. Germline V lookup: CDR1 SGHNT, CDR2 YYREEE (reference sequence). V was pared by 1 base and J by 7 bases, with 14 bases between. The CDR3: CASSLYEGTGGYTF. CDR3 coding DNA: TGTGCCAGCAGCTTGTATGAGGGAACGGGTGGCTACACCTTC.

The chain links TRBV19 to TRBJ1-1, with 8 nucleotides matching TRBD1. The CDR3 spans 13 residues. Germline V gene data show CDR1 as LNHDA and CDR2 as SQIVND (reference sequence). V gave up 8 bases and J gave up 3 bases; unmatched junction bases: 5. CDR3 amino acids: CASGGQAHTEAFF. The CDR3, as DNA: TGTGCCAGTGGGGGACAGGCGCACACTGAAGCTTTCTTT.

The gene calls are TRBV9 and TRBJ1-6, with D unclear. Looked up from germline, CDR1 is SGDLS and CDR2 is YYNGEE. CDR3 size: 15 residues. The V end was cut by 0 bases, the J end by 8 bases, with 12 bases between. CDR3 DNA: TGTGCCAGCAGCGTAGACCGCCGTGGGTATTCACCCCTCCACTTT. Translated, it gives CASSVDRRGYSPLHF.

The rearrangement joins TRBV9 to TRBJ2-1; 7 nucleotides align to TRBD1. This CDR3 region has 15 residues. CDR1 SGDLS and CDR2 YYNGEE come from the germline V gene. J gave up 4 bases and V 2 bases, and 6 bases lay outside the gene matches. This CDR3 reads CASSVFGTAYNEQFF. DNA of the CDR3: TGTGCCAGCAGCGTCTTCGGGACAGCGTACAATGAGCAGTTCTTC. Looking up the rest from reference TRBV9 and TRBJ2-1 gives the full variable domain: DSGVTQTPKHLITATGQRVTLRCSPRSGDLSVYWYQQSLDQGLQFLIQYYNGEERAKGNILERFSAQQFPDLHSELNLSSLELGDSALYFCASSVFGTAYNEQFFGPGTRLTVL.

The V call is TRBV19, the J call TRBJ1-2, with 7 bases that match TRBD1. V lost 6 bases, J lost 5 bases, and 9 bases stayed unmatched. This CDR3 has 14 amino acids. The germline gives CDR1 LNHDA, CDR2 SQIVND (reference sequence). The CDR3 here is CASRRTGQLYGYTF. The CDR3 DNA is TGTGCCAGTAGGAGAACGGGACAGCTATATGGCTACACCTTC.